This T cell receptor (beta chain) was captured by sequencing in a study of blood T cell repertoires in COVID-19. Background on the study: Samples taken during acute and convalescent COVID-19 were collected in the United States, Italy and Spain. T cells, B-cell-depleted T cells, or PBMCs supplied cDNA or gDNA.

Original handling: Amplifying reference gene primers gave estimates of nucleated cell counts. Profiled with immunoSEQ multiplex PCR; TCRdb holds only in-frame clones, not every one. From that table come the V and J calls and clone size; the DNA was used to work out D and trimming. The table has roughly 150,000 clones, around 79% seen once; the top ten hold 7% to 9%. V trimming: 0 bases; J trimming: 5 bases; junction bases outside the gene matches: 8. The CDR3 is 16 amino acids. Germline CDR1 reads KGHSH; CDR2 reads LQKENI. Sequencing input: peripheral blood. The receptor was isolated from a man in his fifties or sixties with active or convalescent COVID-19. The chain recombines TRBV18 with TRBJ1-2; 8 nucleotides line up with TRBD1. CDR3: CASSPPTGESRYGYTF. CDR3 nucleotides: TGTGCCAGCTCACCACCGACAGGGGAGTCGCGGTATGGCTACACCTTC. The variable domain in full, completed from reference TRBV18 and TRBJ1-2, reads NAGVMQNPRHLVRRRGQEARLRCSPMKGHSHVYWYRQLPEEGLKFMVYLQKENIIDESGMPKERFSAEFPKEGPSILRIQQVVRGDSAAYFCASSPPTGESRYGYTFGSGTRLTVV.